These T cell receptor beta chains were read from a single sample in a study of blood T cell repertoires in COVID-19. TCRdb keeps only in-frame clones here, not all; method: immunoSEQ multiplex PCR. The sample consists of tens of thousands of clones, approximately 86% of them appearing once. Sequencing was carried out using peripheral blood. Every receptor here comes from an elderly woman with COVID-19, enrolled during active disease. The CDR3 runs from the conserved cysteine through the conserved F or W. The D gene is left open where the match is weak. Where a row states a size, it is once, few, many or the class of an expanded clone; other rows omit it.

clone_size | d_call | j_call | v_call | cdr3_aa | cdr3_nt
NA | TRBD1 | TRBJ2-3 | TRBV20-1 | CSASSPRQGSTDTQYF | TGCAGTGCTAGTTCCCCTCGACAGGGTAGCACAGATACGCAGTATTTT
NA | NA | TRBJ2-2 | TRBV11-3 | CASSFDYDTGELFF | TGTGCCAGCAGCTTCGACTACGACACCGGGGAGCTGTTTTTT
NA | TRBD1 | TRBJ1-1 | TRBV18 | CASSPLGTGGGTNTEAFF | TGTGCCAGCTCACCACTCGGGACAGGGGGCGGAACGAACACTGAAGCTTTCTTT
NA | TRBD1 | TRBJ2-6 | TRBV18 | CASSTGGSGANVLTF | TGTGCCAGCTCAACAGGGGGCTCTGGGGCCAACGTCCTGACTTTC
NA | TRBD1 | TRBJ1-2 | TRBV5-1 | CASRQNTKGQGADGYTF | TGCGCCAGCAGACAAAACACAAAGGGACAGGGGGCCGATGGCTACACCTTC
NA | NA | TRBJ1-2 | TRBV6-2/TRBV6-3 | CASSRTMGAGYTF | TGTGCCAGCAGCCGCACCATGGGGGCAGGCTACACCTTC
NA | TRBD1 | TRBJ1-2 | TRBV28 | CASRGPGQGLGYGYTF | TGTGCCAGCAGGGGGCCGGGACAGGGGCTAGGCTATGGCTACACCTTC
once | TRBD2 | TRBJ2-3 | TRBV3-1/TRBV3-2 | CASSQLAGGADTQYF | TGTGCCAGCAGCCAATTGGCGGGGGGGGCAGATACGCAGTATTTT
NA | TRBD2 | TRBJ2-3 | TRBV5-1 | CASSTGRGGAGDTQYF | TGCGCCAGCAGCACGGGGCGCGGGGGGGCTGGAGATACGCAGTATTTT
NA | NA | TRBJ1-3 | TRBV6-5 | CASRAGTAGNTIYF | TGTGCCAGCAGGGCCGGGACGGCGGGGAACACCATATATTTT
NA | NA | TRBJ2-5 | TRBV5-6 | CASSYVGARETQYF | TGTGCCAGCAGTTATGTGGGGGCCCGAGAGACCCAGTACTTC
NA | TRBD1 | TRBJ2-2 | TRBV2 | CASTETGGTGELFF | TGTGCCAGCACCGAGACAGGGGGGACCGGGGAGCTGTTTTTT
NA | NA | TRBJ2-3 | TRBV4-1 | CASSQRVITDTQYF | TGCGCCAGCAGCCAACGGGTGATCACAGATACGCAGTATTTT
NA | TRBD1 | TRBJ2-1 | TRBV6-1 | CASSERGTGSYNEQFF | TGTGCCAGCAGTGAAAGGGGGACAGGCTCCTACAATGAGCAGTTCTTC
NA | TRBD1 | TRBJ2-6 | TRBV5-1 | CASSFGTGRPGANVLTF | TGCGCCAGCAGCTTCGGGACAGGGAGGCCTGGGGCCAACGTCCTGACTTTC
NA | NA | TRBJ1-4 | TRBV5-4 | CASSFEATNEKLFF | TGTGCCAGCAGCTTCGAGGCAACTAATGAAAAACTGTTTTTT
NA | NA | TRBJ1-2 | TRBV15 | CATSRDLGSPNYGYTF | TGTGCCACCAGCAGAGATCTAGGCAGTCCTAACTATGGCTACACCTTC
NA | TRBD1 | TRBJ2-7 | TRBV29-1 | CSALTGSYEQYF | TGCAGCGCCCTGACAGGGAGCTACGAGCAGTACTTC
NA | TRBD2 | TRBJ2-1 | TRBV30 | CAAARPGLVYEQFF | TGTGCCGCCGCCAGGCCGGGACTAGTCTATGAGCAGTTCTTC
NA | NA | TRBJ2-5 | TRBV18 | CASSPLGLLRQETQYF | TGTGCCAGCTCACCACTTGGACTATTACGACAAGAGACCCAGTACTTC
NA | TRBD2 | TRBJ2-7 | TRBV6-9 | CASSLEGLAVHEQYF | TGTGCCAGCAGTCTTGAGGGGCTAGCGGTCCACGAGCAGTACTTC
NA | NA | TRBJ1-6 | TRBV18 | CASSPRTDSNSPLHF | TGTGCCAGCTCACCTCGGACGGACTCCAATTCACCCCTCCACTTT
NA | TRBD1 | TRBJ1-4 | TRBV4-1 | CASSQASTGGEEKLFF | TGCGCCAGCAGCCAGGCTTCGACAGGGGGGGAGGAAAAACTGTTTTTT
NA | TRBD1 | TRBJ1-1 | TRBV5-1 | CASSGQGNTEAFF | TGCGCCAGCAGCGGACAGGGGAACACTGAAGCTTTCTTT
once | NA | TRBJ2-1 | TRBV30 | CAWTSLLGNEQFF | TGTGCCTGGACTTCACTCCTAGGCAATGAGCAGTTCTTC
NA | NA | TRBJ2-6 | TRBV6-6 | CASRPGIRSGANVLTF | TGTGCCAGTAGACCCGGGATTCGCTCTGGGGCCAACGTCCTGACTTTC
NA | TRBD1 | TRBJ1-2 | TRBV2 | CASSERTGVESNYGYTF | TGTGCCAGCAGTGAAAGGACAGGGGTTGAGTCTAACTATGGCTACACCTTC
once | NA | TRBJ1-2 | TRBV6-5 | CASSSGARYTF | TGTGCCAGCAGTTCTGGGGCTCGCTACACCTTC
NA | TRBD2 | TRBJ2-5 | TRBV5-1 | CASTYSGGTSGETQYF | TGCGCCAGCACCTATAGCGGGGGCACCTCCGGGGAGACCCAGTACTTC
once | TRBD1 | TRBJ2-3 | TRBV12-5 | CASGLVLGTGISDTQYF | TGTGCTAGTGGTTTGGTACTGGGGACAGGGATATCGGATACGCAGTATTTT
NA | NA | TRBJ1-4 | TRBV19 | CASSTRQVGTNEKLFF | TGTGCCAGTAGTACTCGACAGGTGGGAACTAATGAAAAACTGTTTTTT
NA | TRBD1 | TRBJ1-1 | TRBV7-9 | CASVWDRGEAFF | TGTGCCAGCGTCTGGGACAGGGGGGAAGCTTTCTTT
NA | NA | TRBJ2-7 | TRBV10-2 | CASSPQGGYEQYF | TGCGCCAGCTCCCCCCAGGGGGGCTACGAGCAGTACTTC
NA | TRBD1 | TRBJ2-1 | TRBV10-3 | CAITATGGPVNEQFF | TGTGCCATCACCGCTACAGGGGGCCCCGTCAATGAGCAGTTCTTC
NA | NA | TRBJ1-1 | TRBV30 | CAWSVPEAGTEAFF | TGTGCCTGGAGTGTACCTGAGGCGGGCACTGAAGCTTTCTTT
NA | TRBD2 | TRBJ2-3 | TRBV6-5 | CASSRLAGNTDTQYF | TGTGCCAGCAGCCGACTAGCGGGAAACACAGATACGCAGTATTTT
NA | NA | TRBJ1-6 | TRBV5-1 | CASSPSGIAGSPLHF | TGCGCCAGCAGCCCGAGTGGAATCGCGGGATCACCCCTCCACTTT
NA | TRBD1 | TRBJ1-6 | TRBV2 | CASMGQGARSPLHF | TGTGCCAGCATGGGACAGGGGGCACGGTCACCCCTCCACTTT
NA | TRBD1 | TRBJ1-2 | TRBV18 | CASSPSGTGGGYTF | TGTGCCAGCTCACCATCCGGGACAGGGGGCGGCTACACCTTC
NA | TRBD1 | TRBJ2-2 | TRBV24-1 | CATSDSGTGVTGELFF | TGTGCCACCAGTGATTCGGGGACAGGGGTCACCGGGGAGCTGTTTTTT
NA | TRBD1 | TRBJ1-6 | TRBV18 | CASSHPGTARPLHF | TGTGCCAGCTCGCATCCCGGGACAGCTAGACCCCTCCACTTT
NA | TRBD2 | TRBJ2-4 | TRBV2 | CASSPSPGGGKNIQYF | TGTGCCAGCAGTCCATCCCCTGGGGGAGGGAAAAACATTCAGTACTTC
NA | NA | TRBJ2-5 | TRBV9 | CASSVSQGQETQYF | TGTGCCAGCAGCGTAAGCCAGGGGCAAGAGACCCAGTACTTC
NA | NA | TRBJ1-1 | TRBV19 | CASKRTGSNTEAFF | TGTGCCAGTAAAAGAACAGGGTCTAACACTGAAGCTTTCTTT
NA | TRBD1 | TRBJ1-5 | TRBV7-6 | CASSAGGGDQPQHF | TGTGCCAGCAGCGCAGGGGGCGGGGATCAGCCCCAGCATTTT
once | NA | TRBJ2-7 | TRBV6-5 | CASSPLVGEQYF | TGTGCCAGCAGTCCCCTAGTCGGAGAGCAGTACTTC
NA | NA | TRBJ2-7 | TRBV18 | CASSPSGSEQYF | TGTGCCAGCTCACCCTCGGGGAGCGAGCAGTACTTC
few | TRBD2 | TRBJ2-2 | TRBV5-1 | CASSLVASGTGELFF | TGCGCCAGCAGCTTGGTGGCTAGCGGCACCGGGGAGCTGTTTTTT
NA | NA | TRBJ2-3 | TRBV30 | CAWALQGGTDTQYF | TGTGCCTGGGCCCTACAGGGAGGCACAGATACGCAGTATTTT
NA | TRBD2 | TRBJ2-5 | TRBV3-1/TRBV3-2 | CASSQVAGRGKTQYF | TGTGCCAGCAGCCAAGTAGCGGGGAGGGGAAAGACCCAGTACTTC
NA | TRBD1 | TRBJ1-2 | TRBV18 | CASSPNFDRGRQAGYTF | TGTGCCAGCTCACCTAATTTTGACAGGGGGCGTCAAGCTGGCTACACCTTC
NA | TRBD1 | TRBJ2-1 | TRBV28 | CASRSSGTGLENEQFF | TGTGCCAGCAGGTCCTCCGGGACAGGTCTCGAGAATGAGCAGTTCTTC
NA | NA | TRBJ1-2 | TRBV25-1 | CASSELHIRYGYTF | TGTGCCAGCAGTGAATTGCACATCCGCTATGGCTACACCTTC
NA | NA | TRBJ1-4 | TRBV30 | CAWSTARVSLATNEKLFF | TGTGCCTGGAGTACCGCCAGGGTCTCATTAGCAACTAATGAAAAACTGTTTTTT
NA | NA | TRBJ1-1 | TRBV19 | CASSTRTPMNTEAFF | TGTGCCAGTAGTACAAGGACACCCATGAACACTGAAGCTTTCTTT